One sample yielded the 32 T cell receptor beta chains listed below, sequenced in a study of T cell repertoires in cytomegalovirus infection. Via MiXCR, TCRdb re-called the reads, giving one row per CDR3 protein. Among some 800,000 distinct CDR3 sequences listed, over 25% were seen once. Their antigens are not known. Sequenced material: cultured CD8+ T cells from PBMCs, taken from culture after CMV antigen stimulation. The receptor source for this set is a human donor in good health (CMV status not recorded). Some clones in this sample may be carry-over from other donors' samples.

The gene calls are TRBV9 and TRBJ1-2; D remains ambiguous. Germline loops: CDR1 SGDLS, CDR2 YYNGEE. The V end was cut by 1 base, the J end by 7 bases, with 5 bases between. The CDR3 consists of 11 residues. The DNA of the CDR3 is TGTGCCAGCAGCGTACCGAGTGGCTACACCTTC. Translation: CASSVPSGYTF.

CDR3 nucleotide sequence: TGCGCCAGCAGCCCCGGGACAGGGGCCTTGAACACTGAAGCTTTCTTT. Translation gives CASSPGTGALNTEAFF. This chain joins TRBV4-1 and TRBJ1-1, with 10 positions matching TRBD1. Looked up from germline, CDR1 is MGHRA and CDR2 is YSYEKL. V lost 4 bases, J lost 0 bases, and 5 bases stayed unmatched. This CDR3 is built from 16 residues.

V gene TRBV5-4 combines with J gene TRBJ2-1; D is possibly TRBD1 (6 bases). The CDR3 consists of 14 residues. Trimming pared 0 bases from V and 8 bases from J, leaving 12 bases between. CDR1 is SGHNT and CDR2 is YYREEE in the germline V gene (reference sequence). CDR3 sequence: CASSLAWTDDEQFF. Here the CDR3 DNA reads TGTGCCAGCAGCTTGGCGTGGACAGACGATGAGCAGTTCTTC.

This clonotype was counted once. One end of the junction is discordant with germline, which a read error may explain. J is TRBJ2-2 and V is TRBV11-2, with D tentatively TRBD1 (6 bases). There are 16 residues in the CDR3. Germline V gene data show CDR1 as SGHAT and CDR2 as FQNNGV. Here the CDR3 reads CASSDVIQGSTGVLFF. CDR3 nucleotide sequence: TGTGCCAGCAGCGATGTCATACAGGGTAGCACCGGGGTGCTGTTTTTT.

This clonotype was detected only a few times. CDR3 region: CASSSSGTHNEQFF. The CDR3 DNA reads as TGTGCCAGCAGCTCATCCGGGACACACAATGAGCAGTTCTTC. The chain recombines TRBV7-9 with TRBJ2-1; a weak D match, TRBD1 (6 bases). V was clipped by 4 bases and J by 5 bases, with 12 bases between them. Looked up from germline, CDR1 is SEHNR and CDR2 is FQNEAQ (reference sequence). The CDR3 has 14 residues.

The CDR3 reads CATSGTQGAWNSPLHF. The CDR3 DNA reads TGTGCCACCAGCGGCACTCAGGGAGCATGGAATTCACCCCTCCACTTT. The chain is built from TRBV15 and TRBJ1-6; TRBD1 might be the D (5 bases). Germline assignment: CDR1 LNHNV and CDR2 YYDKDF (reference sequence). Between the trimmed V and J ends, which lost 5 bases and 7 bases, there was a span of 18 bases. This CDR3 contains 16 residues.

The chain carries TRBV28 and TRBJ2-5; TRBD1 aligns across 10 bases. The CDR3 totals 14 residues. V was pared by 6 bases and J by 2 bases, with 3 bases of the junction left unmatched. Germline V gives CDR1 MDHEN, CDR2 SYDVKM. The DNA for the CDR3 is TGTGCCAGCAGCGCGGGACAGGGGCAAGAGACCCAGTACTTC. Translating it yields CASSAGQGQETQYF.

The chain combines TRBV4-1 with TRBJ2-3; 7 bases map to TRBD1. Germline V gene lookup returns CDR1 MGHRA and CDR2 YSYEKL. The V segment lost 5 bases and the J segment 0 bases; nucleotides outside the gene matches: 8. There are 16 residues in the CDR3. CDR3 sequence (DNA): TGCGCCAGCAGCAACCCGGGACAGCATAGCACAGATACGCAGTATTTT. This encodes CASSNPGQHSTDTQYF.

This clonotype was recorded only once. J is TRBJ2-1 and V is TRBV10-3; possibly TRBD1 or TRBD2 for D (5 bases each). CDR1 is ENHRY and CDR2 is SYGVKD in the germline V gene. This CDR3 is built from 15 residues. Trimming cost V 6 bases and J 8 bases, with 20 bases left between them. The CDR3 bases are TGTGCCATCAGCGAGGGGACGGGCCGTGTGGATGAGCAGTTCTTC. Protein product: CAISEGTGRVDEQFF.

The gene calls are TRBV4-1 and TRBJ2-2, with D unclear. The CDR3 contains 13 residues. In germline, CDR1 is MGHRA, CDR2 YSYEKL. V was trimmed by 0 bases and J by 8 bases, leaving 7 bases between them. CDR3 coding DNA: TGCGCCAGCAGCCAAGACGCGAGGGGGGAGCTGTTTTTT. This sequence encodes CASSQDARGELFF.

This clonotype was found many times. The V and J genes are TRBV7-9 and TRBJ1-2; D may be TRBD1 (5 bases). CDR3 length equals 14 residues. In germline, CDR1 is SEHNR, CDR2 FQNEAQ (reference sequence). Trimming took 2 bases from V and 7 from J, leaving 14 bases between them. As DNA, the CDR3 is TGTGCCAGCAGCTTATCGTCCGAGAGGGGTGGCTACACCTTC. Its translation: CASSLSSERGGYTF.

The chain combines TRBV5-5 with TRBJ1-1; 7 bases fit TRBD1. V dropped 1 base and J dropped 3; count of bases not matched to a gene: 12. The CDR3 covers 17 residues. Germline loops: CDR1 SGHKS, CDR2 YYEKEE (reference sequence). CDR3 DNA: TGTGCCAGCAGCTTGCCGACAGGGTCCGCAGGCGACACTGAAGCTTTCTTT. Protein: CASSLPTGSAGDTEAFF.

The chain joins TRBV7-6 to TRBJ1-4; D not resolved. This CDR3 region has 20 residues. V lost 4 bases and J 0 bases, leaving 24 bases between the germline ends. Germline CDR1 SGHVS, CDR2 FNYEAQ. The CDR3 region is CASSSSPPLRPPSTNEKLFF. CDR3 nucleotides: TGTGCCAGCAGCTCCTCTCCCCCCCTGCGGCCCCCCTCAACTAATGAAAAACTGTTTTTT.

This CDR3 reads CASSLESQPQHF. The CDR3 coding sequence is TGTGCCAGCAGTTTAGAGTCTCAGCCCCAGCATTTT. V is TRBV12-3 or TRBV12-4 and J is TRBJ1-5; D is undetermined. Trimming removed 1 base at V and 6 bases at J, with 4 bases between. The CDR3 runs to 12 residues.

The genes are TRBV10-3 and TRBJ1-1, with TRBD1 matching over 10 bases. V shed 6 bases and J 7 bases; nucleotides not matched to a gene: 8. The CDR3 is made up of 14 amino acids. Germline V gives CDR1 ENHRY, CDR2 SYGVKD. For the CDR3, the DNA is TGTGCCATCAGCCCCGGGACAGGGGAAATTGAAGCTTTCTTT. This translates into CAISPGTGEIEAFF.

J is TRBJ2-5 and V is TRBV27; D is perhaps TRBD2 (5 bases). V gave up 2 bases and J gave up 2 bases, with 15 bases separating them. CDR1 MNHEY and CDR2 SMNVEV come from the germline V gene (reference sequence). The CDR3 is 16 residues long. CDR3 amino acids: CASSLSLALKQETQYF. The DNA for the CDR3 is TGTGCCAGCAGTTTAAGTCTAGCCCTCAAACAAGAGACCCAGTACTTC.

The chain carries TRBV11-1 and TRBJ2-3; the D gene is possibly TRBD1 (8 bases). Trimming shortened V by 2 bases and J by 2 bases, and 17 bases separated the two germline ends. The germline CDR1 and CDR2 sequences are SGHAT and FQDESV (reference sequence). This CDR3 has 17 amino acids. The CDR3 here is CASSLPRGTGDTDTQYF. In DNA form, the CDR3 reads TGTGCCAGCAGCTTACCGCGGGGGACAGGAGACACAGATACGCAGTATTTT.

This rearrangement joins TRBV27 to TRBJ1-1; tentative D call: TRBD1 (6 bases). The CDR3 consists of 14 residues. CDR1 is MNHEY and CDR2 is SMNVEV in the germline V gene (reference sequence). With 2 bases removed from V and 2 bases from J, the gap between germline ends came to 9 bases. CDR3 protein: CASSLIGTNTEAFF. For the CDR3, the DNA is TGTGCCAGCAGTTTAATCGGGACAAACACTGAAGCTTTCTTT.

The table lists this clonotype with a count of one. The junction departs from germline at one end; a sequencing error may be responsible. The CDR3 here is CTSSQTGNTQYF. The DNA for the CDR3 is TGTACCAGCAGCCAAACAGGGAATACGCAGTATTTT. The rearrangement joins TRBV28 to TRBJ2-3; a weak D match, TRBD1 (6 bases). The CDR3 loop spans 12 amino acids. The germline CDR1 and CDR2 sequences are MDHEN and SYDVKM.

This clonotype was recorded many times. V and J are TRBV12-3 or TRBV12-4 and TRBJ1-6, with no clear D. The V end was cut by 6 bases, the J end by 7 bases, with 7 bases between. The CDR3 length is 12 residues. The CDR3 spells CASSPANSPLHF. The CDR3 bases are TGTGCCAGCAGCCCCGCAAATTCACCCCTCCACTTT.

V and J are TRBV27 and TRBJ2-2; a possible D gene is TRBD2 (6 bases). V gave up 6 bases and J gave up 1 base, with 9 bases separating them. Looked up from germline, CDR1 is MNHEY and CDR2 is SMNVEV (reference sequence). The CDR3 totals 14 residues. For the CDR3, the DNA is TGTGCCAGCAGGGTGGGGGGGAACACCGGGGAGCTGTTTTTT. The encoded protein is CASRVGGNTGELFF.

There are a few counts of this clonotype. V gene TRBV19 combines with J gene TRBJ2-2, with D perhaps assigned TRBD1 or TRBD2 (6 bases each). Trimming cost V 4 bases and J 6 bases, with 9 bases left between them. CDR1 is LNHDA, CDR2 SQIVND, per germline (reference sequence). This CDR3 has 13 residues. CDR3 sequence: CASSTRGAGELFF. In DNA form, the CDR3 reads TGTGCCAGTAGTACGAGGGGGGCCGGGGAGCTGTTTTTT.

This clonotype occurred a few times. The rearrangement joins TRBV12-3 or TRBV12-4 to TRBJ1-6; no firm D call. The V gene lost 3 bases and the J gene lost 9 bases, with 9 bases spanning the gap. This CDR3 is 13 amino acids long. CDR3 loop: CASSLEGASPLHF. CDR3 DNA: TGTGCCAGCAGTTTGGAGGGCGCTTCACCCCTCCACTTT.

Details on this clonotype: Since a much larger clone is just one base distant, this may be a read error. This rearrangement joins TRBV7-2 to TRBJ2-1, with D possibly TRBD1 on 5 matching bases. This CDR3 has 15 amino acids. Per the germline V gene, CDR1 is SGHTA and CDR2 is FQGNSA. This CDR3 reads CASSLGQKSYSEQFF. The CDR3 DNA sequence: TGTGCCAGCAGCTTAGGACAGAAGTCCTACAGTGAGCAGTTCTTC.

This chain uses TRBV27 with TRBJ1-1; no reliable D call. Trimming shortened V by 7 bases and J by 3 bases, and 21 bases separated the two germline ends. CDR3 length: 16 amino acids. Germline lookup yields CDR1 MNHEY and CDR2 SMNVEV (reference sequence). The CDR3 protein is CASTVGVLGGYTEAFF. The CDR3 nucleotides read TGTGCCAGCACCGTAGGTGTCTTGGGCGGCTACACTGAAGCTTTCTTT.

This clonotype has a single count. The chain combines TRBV4-1 with TRBJ2-1; tentative D call: TRBD2 (6 bases). The length of the CDR3 is 17 residues. Trimming removed 4 bases at V and 8 bases at J, with 24 bases between. In germline, CDR1 is MGHRA, CDR2 YSYEKL. CDR3 residues: CASSPAPAGMLRDEQFF. The CDR3 region has the DNA TGCGCCAGCAGCCCCGCGCCCGCGGGAATGCTTAGGGATGAGCAGTTCTTC.

This sequence joins TRBV5-6 and TRBJ1-1, with no clear D. CDR3 length: 16 amino acids. Trimming pared 0 bases from V and 0 bases from J, leaving 12 bases between. Germline CDR1 and CDR2: SGHDT and YYEEEE. CDR3 in amino acids: CASSLDVGKMNTEAFF. In nucleotides, the CDR3 is TGTGCCAGCAGCTTGGACGTCGGAAAAATGAACACTGAAGCTTTCTTT.

V usage is TRBV7-9 and J usage is TRBJ1-2; D is unresolved. The CDR3 spans 11 residues. Trimming cost V 7 bases and J 8 bases, with 11 bases left between them. Germline CDR1 is SEHNR and CDR2 is FQNEAQ (reference sequence). CDR3 nucleotide sequence: TGTGCCAGCAACCTGGGCGGAGGCTACACCTTC. Encoded protein: CASNLGGGYTF.

As regards this clonotype: This CDR3 is missing its conserved last phenylalanine or tryptophan, likely due to a read error. V usage is TRBV6-2 or TRBV6-3 and J usage is TRBJ2-5; 7 bases map to TRBD1. The trim removed 1 base at V and 3 bases at J, leaving 5 bases unmatched. Per the germline V gene, CDR1 is MNHEY and CDR2 is SVGEGT. The CDR3 contains 15 residues. CDR3 sequence (DNA): TGTGCCAGCAGTTACTACACCGGGACAGAAGAGACCCAGTACCTC. Translating it yields CASSYYTGTEETQYL.

This clonotype showed up just a few times. The V and J genes are TRBV11-3 and TRBJ2-2, with 16 bases lining up with TRBD2. This CDR3 is built from 18 residues. Per germline, CDR1 SGHNT and CDR2 YENEEA. J lost 2 bases, V lost 4 bases, and 4 bases had no gene match. CDR3 sequence reads: CASSSGTSGGGNTGELFF. The CDR3 coding sequence is TGTGCCAGCAGCTCCGGGACTAGCGGGGGGGGAAACACCGGGGAGCTGTTTTTT.

This clonotype turned up a few times. This sequence joins TRBV6-2 or TRBV6-3 and TRBJ1-4; 11 positions match TRBD1. From germline, CDR1 is MNHEY and CDR2 SVGEGT. This CDR3 is 13 amino acids long. Unmatched junction bases numbered 0, after V lost 6 bases and J lost 6 bases. The CDR3 DNA sequence: TGTGCCAGCAGGGACAGGGGGCATGAAAAACTGTTTTTT. Amino acid sequence: CASRDRGHEKLFF.

V and J are TRBV9 and TRBJ2-1, with unresolved D. The V and J ends lost 5 bases and 6 bases respectively, with 6 bases between them. Germline V gives CDR1 SGDLS, CDR2 YYNGEE. The CDR3 extends over 11 amino acids. This CDR3 is CASRPINEQFF. The CDR3 DNA is TGTGCCAGCAGGCCTATCAATGAGCAGTTCTTC. The whole variable domain, filled in from reference TRBV9 and TRBJ2-1, reads DSGVTQTPKHLITATGQRVTLRCSPRSGDLSVYWYQQSLDQGLQFLIQYYNGEERAKGNILERFSAQQFPDLHSELNLSSLELGDSALYFCASRPINEQFFGPGTRLTVL.